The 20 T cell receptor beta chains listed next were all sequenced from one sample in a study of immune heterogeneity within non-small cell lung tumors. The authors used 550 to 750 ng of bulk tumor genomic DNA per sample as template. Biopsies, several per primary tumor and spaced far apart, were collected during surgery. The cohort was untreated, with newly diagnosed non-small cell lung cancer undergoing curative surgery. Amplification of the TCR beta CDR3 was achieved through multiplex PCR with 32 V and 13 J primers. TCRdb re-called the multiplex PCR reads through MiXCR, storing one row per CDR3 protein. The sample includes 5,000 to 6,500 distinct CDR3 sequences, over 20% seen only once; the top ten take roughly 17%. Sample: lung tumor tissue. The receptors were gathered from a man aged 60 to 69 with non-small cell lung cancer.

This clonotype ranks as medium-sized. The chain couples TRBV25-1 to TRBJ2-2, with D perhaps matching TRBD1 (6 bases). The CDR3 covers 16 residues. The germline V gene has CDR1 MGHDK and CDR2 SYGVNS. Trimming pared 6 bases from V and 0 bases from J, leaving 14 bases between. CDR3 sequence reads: CASSTSRTANTGELFF. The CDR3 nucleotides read TGTGCCAGCAGCACAAGTAGGACAGCGAACACCGGGGAGCTGTTTTTT.

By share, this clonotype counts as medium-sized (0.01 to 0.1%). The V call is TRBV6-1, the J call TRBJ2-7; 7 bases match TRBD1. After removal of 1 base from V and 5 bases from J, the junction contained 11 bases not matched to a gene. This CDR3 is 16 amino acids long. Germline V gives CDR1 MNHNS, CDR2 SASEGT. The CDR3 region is CASSEVEAGGRHEQYF. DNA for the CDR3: TGTGCCAGCAGTGAAGTGGAGGCAGGGGGTCGGCACGAGCAGTACTTC.

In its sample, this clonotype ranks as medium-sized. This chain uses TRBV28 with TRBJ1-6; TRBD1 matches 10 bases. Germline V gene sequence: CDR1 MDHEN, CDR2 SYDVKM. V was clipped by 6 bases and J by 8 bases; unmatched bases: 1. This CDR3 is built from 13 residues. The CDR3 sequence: CASRGQGYSPLHF. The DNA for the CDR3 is TGTGCCAGCAGGGGACAGGGGTATTCACCCCTCCACTTT. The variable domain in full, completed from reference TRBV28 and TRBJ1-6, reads DVKVTQSSRYLVKRTGEKVFLECVQDMDHENMFWYRQDPGLGLRLIYFSYDVKMKEKGDIPEGYSVSREKKERFSLILESASTNQTSMYLCASRGQGYSPLHFGNGTRLTVT.

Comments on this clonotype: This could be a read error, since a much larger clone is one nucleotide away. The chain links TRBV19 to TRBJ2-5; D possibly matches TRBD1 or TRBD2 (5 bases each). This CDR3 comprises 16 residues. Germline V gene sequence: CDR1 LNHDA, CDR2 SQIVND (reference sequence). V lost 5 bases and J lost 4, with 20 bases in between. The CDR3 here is CASSLTEGVLVETQYF. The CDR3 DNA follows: TGTGCCAGTAGTCTGACAGAGGGCGTTCTGGTAGAGACCCAGTACTTC.

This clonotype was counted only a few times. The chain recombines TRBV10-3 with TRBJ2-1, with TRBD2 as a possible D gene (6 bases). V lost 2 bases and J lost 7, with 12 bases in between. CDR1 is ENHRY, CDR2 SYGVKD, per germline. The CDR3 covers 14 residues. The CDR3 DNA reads TGTGCCATCAGTGAGGGCCCGGGGGAAAATGAGCAGTTCTTC. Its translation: CAISEGPGENEQFF.

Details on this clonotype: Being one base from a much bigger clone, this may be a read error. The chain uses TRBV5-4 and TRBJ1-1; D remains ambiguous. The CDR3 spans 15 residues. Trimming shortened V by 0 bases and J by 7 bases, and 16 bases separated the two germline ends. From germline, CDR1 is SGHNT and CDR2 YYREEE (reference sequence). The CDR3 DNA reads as TGTGCCAGCAGCTTGGTAAAGGGCCAAGACAATGAAGCTTTCTTT. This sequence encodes CASSLVKGQDNEAFF.

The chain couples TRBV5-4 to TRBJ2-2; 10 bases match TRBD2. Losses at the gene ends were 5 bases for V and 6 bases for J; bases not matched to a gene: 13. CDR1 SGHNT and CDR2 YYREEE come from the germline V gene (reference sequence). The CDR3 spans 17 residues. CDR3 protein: CASRSGGASGSSGELFF. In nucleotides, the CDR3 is TGTGCCAGCAGGTCAGGTGGGGCTAGCGGGAGTTCCGGGGAGCTGTTTTTT.

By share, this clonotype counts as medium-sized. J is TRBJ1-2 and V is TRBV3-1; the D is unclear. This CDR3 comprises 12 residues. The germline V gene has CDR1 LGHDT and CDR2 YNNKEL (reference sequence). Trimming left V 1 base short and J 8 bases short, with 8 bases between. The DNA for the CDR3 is TGTGCCAGCAGCCAAGGGGATGGAGGCTACACCTTC. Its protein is CASSQGDGGYTF.

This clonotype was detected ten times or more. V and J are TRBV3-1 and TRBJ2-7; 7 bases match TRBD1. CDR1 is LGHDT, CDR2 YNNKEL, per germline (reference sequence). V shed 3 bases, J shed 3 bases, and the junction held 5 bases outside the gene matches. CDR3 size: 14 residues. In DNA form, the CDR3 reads TGTGCCAGCAGCCAGGCAGGGGGTTTCTACGAGCAGTACTTC. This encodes CASSQAGGFYEQYF.

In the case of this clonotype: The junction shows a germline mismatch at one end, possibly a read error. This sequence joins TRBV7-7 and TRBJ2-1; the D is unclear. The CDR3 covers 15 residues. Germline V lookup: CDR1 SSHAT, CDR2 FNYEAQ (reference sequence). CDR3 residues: CASSLVPSSYNEQFF. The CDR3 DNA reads TGTGCTAGCAGCTTAGTACCGAGCTCCTACAATGAGCAGTTCTTC. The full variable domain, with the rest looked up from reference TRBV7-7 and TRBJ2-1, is GAGVSQSPRYKVTKRGQDVTLRCDPISSHATLYWYQQALGQGPEFLTYFNYEAQPDKSGLPSDRFSAERPEGSISTLTIQRTEQRDSAMYRCASSLVPSSYNEQFFGPGTRLTVL.

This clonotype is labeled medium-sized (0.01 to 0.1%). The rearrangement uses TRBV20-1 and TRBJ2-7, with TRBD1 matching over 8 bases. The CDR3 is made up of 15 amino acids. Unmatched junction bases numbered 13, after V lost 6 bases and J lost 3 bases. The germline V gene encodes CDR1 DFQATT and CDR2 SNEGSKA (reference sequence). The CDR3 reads CSANPGQGIFYEQYF. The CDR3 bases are TGCAGTGCAAACCCTGGACAGGGAATTTTCTACGAGCAGTACTTC.

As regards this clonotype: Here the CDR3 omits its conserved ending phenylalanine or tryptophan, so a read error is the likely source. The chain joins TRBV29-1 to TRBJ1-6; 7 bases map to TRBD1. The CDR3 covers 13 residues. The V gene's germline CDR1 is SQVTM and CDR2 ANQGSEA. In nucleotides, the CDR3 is TGCACCGTTGCGACAGGGACTAATTCACCCCTCCACTCT. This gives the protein CTVATGTNSPLHS.

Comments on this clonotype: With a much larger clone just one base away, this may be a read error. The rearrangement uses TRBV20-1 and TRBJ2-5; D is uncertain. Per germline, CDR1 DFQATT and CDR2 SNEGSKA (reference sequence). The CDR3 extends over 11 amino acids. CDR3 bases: TGCAGTTACGAGTACCGAGAGACCCGGTACTTC. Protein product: CSYEYRETRYF.

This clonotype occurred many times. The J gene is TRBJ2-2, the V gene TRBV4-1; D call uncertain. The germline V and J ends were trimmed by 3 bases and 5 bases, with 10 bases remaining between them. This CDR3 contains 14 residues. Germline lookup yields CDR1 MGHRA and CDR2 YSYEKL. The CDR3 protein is CASSHGPRTGELFF. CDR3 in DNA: TGCGCCAGCAGCCACGGGCCTAGGACCGGGGAGCTGTTTTTT.

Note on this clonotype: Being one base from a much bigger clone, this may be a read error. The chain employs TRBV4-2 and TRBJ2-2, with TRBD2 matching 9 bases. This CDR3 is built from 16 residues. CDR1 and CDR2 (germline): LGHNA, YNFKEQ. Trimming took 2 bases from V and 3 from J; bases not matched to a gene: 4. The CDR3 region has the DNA TGTGCCAGCAGCCAATGGGCGGGGGGGGACACCGGGGAGCTGTTTTTT. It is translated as CASSQWAGGDTGELFF.

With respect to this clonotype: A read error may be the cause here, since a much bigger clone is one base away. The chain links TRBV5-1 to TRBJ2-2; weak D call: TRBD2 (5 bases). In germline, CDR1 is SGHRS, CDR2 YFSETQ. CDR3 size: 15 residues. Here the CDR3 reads CASSLVNRNTGEQFF. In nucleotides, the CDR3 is TGCGCCAGCAGCTTGGTCAACCGGAACACCGGGGAGCAGTTTTTT. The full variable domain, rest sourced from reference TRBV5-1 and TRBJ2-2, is KAGVTQTPRYLIKTRGQQVTLSCSPISGHRSVSWYQQTPGQGLQFLFEYFSETQRNKGNFPGRFSGRQFSNSRSEMNVSTLELGDSALYLCASSLVNRNTGEQFFGEGSRLTVL.

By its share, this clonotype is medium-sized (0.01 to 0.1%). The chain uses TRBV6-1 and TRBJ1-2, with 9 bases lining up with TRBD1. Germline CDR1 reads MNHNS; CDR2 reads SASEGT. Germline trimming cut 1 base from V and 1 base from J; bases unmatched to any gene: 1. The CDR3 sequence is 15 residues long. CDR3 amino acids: CASSEGTGVNYGYTF. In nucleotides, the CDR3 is TGTGCCAGCAGTGAAGGGACAGGGGTTAACTATGGCTACACCTTC.

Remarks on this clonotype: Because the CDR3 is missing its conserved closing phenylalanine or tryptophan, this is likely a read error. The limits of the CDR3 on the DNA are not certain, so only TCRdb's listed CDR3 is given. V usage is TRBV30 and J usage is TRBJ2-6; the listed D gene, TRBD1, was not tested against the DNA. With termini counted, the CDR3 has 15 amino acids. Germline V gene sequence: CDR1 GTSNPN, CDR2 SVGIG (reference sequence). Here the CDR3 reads CAWVRGGTGANVLTS.

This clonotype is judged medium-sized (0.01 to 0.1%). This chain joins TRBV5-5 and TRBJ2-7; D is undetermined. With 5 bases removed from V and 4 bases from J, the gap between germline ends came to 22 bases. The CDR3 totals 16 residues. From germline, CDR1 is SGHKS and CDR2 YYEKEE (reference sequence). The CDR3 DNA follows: TGTGCCAGCAGTTCCGGACCCGGCGCCGAGTCTTACGAGCAGTACTTC. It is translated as CASSSGPGAESYEQYF.

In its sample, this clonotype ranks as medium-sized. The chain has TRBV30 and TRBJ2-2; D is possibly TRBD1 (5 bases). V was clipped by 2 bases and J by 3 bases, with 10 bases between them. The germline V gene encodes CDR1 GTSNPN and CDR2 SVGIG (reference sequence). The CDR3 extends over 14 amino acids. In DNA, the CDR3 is TGTGCCTGGAGTCTCGACAGTTACACCGGGGAGCTGTTTTTT. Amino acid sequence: CAWSLDSYTGELFF.